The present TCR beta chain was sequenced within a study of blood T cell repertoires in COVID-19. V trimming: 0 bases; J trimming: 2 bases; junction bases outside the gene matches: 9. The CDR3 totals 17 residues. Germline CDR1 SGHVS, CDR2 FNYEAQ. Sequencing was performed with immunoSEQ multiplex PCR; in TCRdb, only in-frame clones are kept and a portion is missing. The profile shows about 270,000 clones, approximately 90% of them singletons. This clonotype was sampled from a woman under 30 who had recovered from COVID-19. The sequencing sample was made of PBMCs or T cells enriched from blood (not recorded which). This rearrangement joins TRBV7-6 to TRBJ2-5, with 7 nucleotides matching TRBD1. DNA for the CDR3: TGTGCCAGCAGCTTAGCCCTAGGGACAGCGAGGCAAGAGACCCAGTACTTC. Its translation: CASSLALGTARQETQYF.